This entry describes one TCR beta chain. Its antigen is unidentified. The germline gives CDR1 SGDLS, CDR2 YYNGEE. The CDR3 runs 19 residues. V gave up 3 bases and J gave up 8 bases, with 32 bases separating them. This specimen belongs to a study of cytotoxic CD8 clonotypes in ibrutinib-treated CLL. Overall study: After a median roughly twelve months on treatment (6 to 36), response samples were drawn. Study results and limitations: Exceeding age-matched healthy donors, baseline clonality also tracked the counts of circulating CD8+ T cells.

Clones were read by immunoSEQ multiplex PCR, and TCRdb kept only the in-frame ones, dropping some. The sample has 150,000 or so clones; 81% are singletons. TCR beta library input comprised around 2 micrograms of genomic DNA from cryopreserved PBMCs. The TCR originated in a human donor with chronic lymphocytic leukemia. The sample consisted of PBMCs, taken after 12 months of ibrutinib treatment. The chain uses TRBV9 and TRBJ1-2; D gene uncertain. CDR3 coding DNA: TGTGCCAGCAGCGGAATTTTAAGGCACACACGATACTTCTTCGGGGGCTACACCTTC. Its protein product is CASSGILRHTRYFFGGYTF. The full variable domain, rest sourced from reference TRBV9 and TRBJ1-2, is DSGVTQTPKHLITATGQRVTLRCSPRSGDLSVYWYQQSLDQGLQFLIQYYNGEERAKGNILERFSAQQFPDLHSELNLSSLELGDSALYFCASSGILRHTRYFFGGYTFGSGTRLTVV.